This entry lists 16 T cell receptor beta chains sequenced from one sample in a study of T cells after yellow fever vaccination. TCRdb analysed the 5' RACE reads with MiXCR anew, one entry per CDR3 protein. The sample carries about 360,000 distinct CDR3 sequences, around 6.5% recorded once. The specimen was PBMCs, collected 5 days after the yellow fever booster vaccination. The receptors come from a man aged 30-40 years who received the YFV17D yellow fever vaccine.

A few counts support this clonotype. V usage is TRBV4-3 and J usage is TRBJ2-2; D is unclear. V lost 1 base and J 6 bases, leaving 6 bases between the germline ends. CDR1 is LGHNA and CDR2 is YSLEER in the germline V gene. The CDR3 consists of 13 residues. CDR3 sequence (DNA): TGCGCCAGCAGCCAAGGGGTTTCCGGGGAGCTGTTTTTT. This encodes CASSQGVSGELFF.

V and J are TRBV7-2 and TRBJ2-5; D ambiguous. The germline V and J ends were trimmed by 3 bases and 5 bases, with 10 bases remaining between them. The germline V gene encodes CDR1 SGHTA and CDR2 FQGNSA. The CDR3 extends over 13 amino acids. Here the CDR3 reads CASSFNAGETQYF. The CDR3 DNA reads TGTGCCAGCAGCTTTAACGCCGGGGAGACCCAGTACTTC.

The chain combines TRBV5-6 with TRBJ1-2, with TRBD1 as a possible D gene (6 bases). V was shortened by 4 bases and J by 4 bases, with 20 bases between the two germline ends. The CDR3 runs to 16 residues. Germline V gives CDR1 SGHDT, CDR2 YYEEEE. The CDR3 sequence is CASSPSGGGLGYGYTF. CDR3 sequence (DNA): TGTGCCAGCAGCCCATCCGGGGGGGGGCTGGGCTATGGCTACACCTTC.

The chain couples TRBV5-1 to TRBJ2-4; the match to TRBD1 covers 7 bases. Trimming cost V 3 bases and J 9 bases; bases outside gene matches: 6. Germline V gene sequence: CDR1 SGHRS, CDR2 YFSETQ. The length of the CDR3 is 13 residues. CDR3 amino acids: CASSSTGDIIQYF. DNA for the CDR3: TGCGCCAGCAGCTCCACAGGGGACATCATTCAGTACTTC.

In its sample, this clonotype was seen many times. The chain employs TRBV3-1 and TRBJ1-2; 10 nucleotides align to TRBD1. CDR3 length equals 15 residues. Per germline, CDR1 LGHDT and CDR2 YNNKEL (reference sequence). The ends lost 5 bases at V and 4 bases at J; junction bases unmatched: 7. The DNA of the CDR3 is TGTGCCAGCAGCACACGGACAGGGGGAATCTATGGCTACACCTTC. This codes for CASSTRTGGIYGYTF.

This clonotype was observed a handful of times. This chain uses TRBV20-1 with TRBJ2-3; the D is unclear. With 6 bases removed from V and 4 bases from J, the gap between germline ends came to 11 bases. The CDR3 length is 12 residues. Germline-derived CDR1 and CDR2 are DFQATT and SNEGSKA (reference sequence). The CDR3 here is CSAQTGSDTQYF. Here the CDR3 DNA reads TGCAGTGCCCAGACTGGGTCAGATACGCAGTATTTT.

The chain links TRBV7-8 to TRBJ1-2; D unresolved. This CDR3 is built from 13 residues. With 5 bases removed from V and 6 bases from J, the gap between germline ends came to 13 bases. Looked up from germline, CDR1 is SGHVS and CDR2 is FQNEAQ. For the CDR3, the DNA is TGTGCCAGCAGCCTGAGTGGGGATGATGGCTACACCTTC. Its translation: CASSLSGDDGYTF. The complete variable domain, with remaining parts taken from reference TRBV7-8 and TRBJ1-2, reads GAGVSQSPRYKVAKRGQDVALRCDPISGHVSLFWYQQALGQGPEFLTYFQNEAQLDKSGLPSDRFFAERPEGSVSTLKIQRTQQEDSAVYLCASSLSGDDGYTFGSGTRLTVV.

This clonotype was detected ten times or more. V and J are TRBV20-1 and TRBJ2-1; D gene uncertain. The CDR3 length is 12 residues. V lost 0 bases and J lost 8, with 8 bases in between. Germline CDR1 and CDR2: DFQATT and SNEGSKA (reference sequence). The CDR3 DNA follows: TGCAGTGCTAGAGATCGCCGGGATGAGCAGTTCTTC. This sequence encodes CSARDRRDEQFF.

On this clonotype: One base away lies a much larger clone, so this may be a sequencing read error. The rearrangement uses TRBV6-1 and TRBJ2-3; the D is unclear. From germline, CDR1 is MNHNS and CDR2 SASEGT. This CDR3 region has 13 residues. The DNA of the CDR3 is TGTGCCAGCAGAAACCTCTACACAGATACGCTGTATTTT. It encodes CASRNLYTDTLYF.

This clonotype was observed at least ten times. The chain has TRBV7-8 and TRBJ2-5; tentative D call: TRBD2 (5 bases). The CDR3 is made up of 14 amino acids. Per germline, CDR1 SGHVS and CDR2 FQNEAQ. Trimming removed 6 bases from V and 4 bases from J, with 15 bases in between. In DNA, the CDR3 is TGTGCCAGCAGTCGTACTAGAAGTGGAGAGACCCAGTACTTC. Translating it yields CASSRTRSGETQYF. Variable domain in full (rest from reference TRBV7-8 and TRBJ2-5): GAGVSQSPRYKVAKRGQDVALRCDPISGHVSLFWYQQALGQGPEFLTYFQNEAQLDKSGLPSDRFFAERPEGSVSTLKIQRTQQEDSAVYLCASSRTRSGETQYFGPGTRLLVL.

This clonotype was observed a few times. The rearrangement links TRBV30 to TRBJ1-1, with 10 bases identical to TRBD1. Unmatched junction bases numbered 9, after V lost 3 bases and J lost 11 bases. The CDR3 totals 13 residues. Germline V gene data show CDR1 as GTSNPN and CDR2 as SVGIG (reference sequence). The CDR3 DNA sequence: TGTGCCTGGAGCGGAGTTGCGGGACAGGGGGCTTTCTTT. Its translation is CAWSGVAGQGAFF.

This clonotype was detected only a few times. V usage is TRBV23-1 and J usage is TRBJ2-1, with 10 positions matching TRBD2. TRBV23-1 is annotated as an ORF whose role is uncertain. V lost 3 bases and J lost 10; bases outside the gene matches: 12. The CDR3 sequence is 16 residues long. The chain's CDR3 is CASSHFGLAETTEQFF. The DNA for the CDR3 is TGCGCCAGCAGTCATTTCGGACTAGCGGAGACGACCGAGCAGTTCTTC.

This clonotype came up many times. The chain couples TRBV5-1 to TRBJ2-7; D remains ambiguous. Germline V lookup: CDR1 SGHRS, CDR2 YFSETQ. The V and J ends lost 0 bases and 7 bases respectively, with 11 bases between them. This CDR3 is 13 amino acids long. This CDR3 reads CASSLAARREQYF. As DNA, the CDR3 is TGCGCCAGCAGCTTGGCGGCCAGAAGGGAGCAGTACTTC.

The chain links TRBV29-1 to TRBJ2-2; 11 positions match TRBD1. Germline lookup yields CDR1 SQVTM and CDR2 ANQGSEA. V was clipped by 6 bases and J by 2 bases; unmatched bases: 2. CDR3 length: 14 residues. For the CDR3, the DNA is TGCAGCGTCGGACAGGGGGCCAACACCGGGGAGCTGTTTTTT. This sequence encodes CSVGQGANTGELFF.

This clonotype was recorded at least ten times. The chain employs TRBV20-1 and TRBJ2-7; D is unclear. V lost 4 bases and J lost 2, with 18 bases in between. In germline, CDR1 is DFQATT, CDR2 SNEGSKA (reference sequence). The CDR3 spans 15 residues. CDR3 sequence reads: CSAISTHLTPYEQYF. CDR3 nucleotides: TGCAGTGCTATTTCGACCCACTTGACACCCTACGAGCAGTACTTC.

This clonotype was detected a few times. The CDR3 bases are TGTGCCAGCAGCCCCTACGATAATGTGAATGAGCAGTTCTTC. Protein: CASSPYDNVNEQFF. V and J are TRBV11-3 and TRBJ2-1; D is undetermined. V was trimmed by 5 bases and J by 7 bases, leaving 15 bases between them. The CDR3 runs 14 residues. In germline, CDR1 is SGHNT, CDR2 YENEEA.